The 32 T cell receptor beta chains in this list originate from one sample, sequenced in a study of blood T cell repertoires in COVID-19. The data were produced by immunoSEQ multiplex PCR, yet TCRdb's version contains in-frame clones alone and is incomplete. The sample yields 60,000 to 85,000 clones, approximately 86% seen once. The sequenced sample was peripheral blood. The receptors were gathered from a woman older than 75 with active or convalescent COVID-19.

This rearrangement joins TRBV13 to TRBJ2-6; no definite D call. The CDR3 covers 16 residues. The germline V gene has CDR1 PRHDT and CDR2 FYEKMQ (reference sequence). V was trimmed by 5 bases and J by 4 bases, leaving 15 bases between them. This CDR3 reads CASSPQWSRGANVLTF. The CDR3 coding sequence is TGTGCCAGCAGCCCTCAGTGGTCGAGGGGGGCCAACGTCCTGACTTTC.

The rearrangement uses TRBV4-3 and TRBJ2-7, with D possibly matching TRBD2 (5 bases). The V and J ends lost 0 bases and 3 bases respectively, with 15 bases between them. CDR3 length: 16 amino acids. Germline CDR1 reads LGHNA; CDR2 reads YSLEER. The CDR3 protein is CASSQDRGARIYEQYF. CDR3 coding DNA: TGCGCCAGCAGCCAAGATCGGGGAGCGCGGATCTACGAGCAGTACTTC.

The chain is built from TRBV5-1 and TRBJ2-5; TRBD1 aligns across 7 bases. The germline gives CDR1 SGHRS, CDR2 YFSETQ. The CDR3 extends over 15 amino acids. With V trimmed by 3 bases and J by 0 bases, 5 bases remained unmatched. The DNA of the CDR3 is TGCGCCAGCAGCTCAGGACAGGCGAACCAAGAGACCCAGTACTTC. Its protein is CASSSGQANQETQYF. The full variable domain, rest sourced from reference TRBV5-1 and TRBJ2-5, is KAGVTQTPRYLIKTRGQQVTLSCSPISGHRSVSWYQQTPGQGLQFLFEYFSETQRNKGNFPGRFSGRQFSNSRSEMNVSTLELGDSALYLCASSSGQANQETQYFGPGTRLLVL.

DNA for the CDR3: TGTGCCAGCAGTCCTAGCGGGGGATCCTACGAGCAGTACTTC. Protein sequence: CASSPSGGSYEQYF. The gene calls are TRBV25-1 and TRBJ2-7; 10 bases fit TRBD2. The length of the CDR3 is 14 residues. V lost 5 bases to trimming and J lost 1 base; unmatched junction nucleotides: 2. Germline V gives CDR1 MGHDK, CDR2 SYGVNS.

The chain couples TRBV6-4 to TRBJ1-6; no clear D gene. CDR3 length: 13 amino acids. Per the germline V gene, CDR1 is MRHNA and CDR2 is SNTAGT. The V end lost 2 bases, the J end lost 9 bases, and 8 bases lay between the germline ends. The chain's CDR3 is CASSDQKISPLHF. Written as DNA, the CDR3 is TGTGCCAGCAGTGACCAGAAAATTTCACCCCTCCACTTT.

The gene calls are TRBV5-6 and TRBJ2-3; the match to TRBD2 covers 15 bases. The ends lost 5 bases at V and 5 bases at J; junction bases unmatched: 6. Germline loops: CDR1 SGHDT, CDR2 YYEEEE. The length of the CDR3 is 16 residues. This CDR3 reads CASRQGLAGGRDTQYF. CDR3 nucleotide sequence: TGTGCCAGCAGACAAGGACTAGCGGGAGGGAGAGATACGCAGTATTTT. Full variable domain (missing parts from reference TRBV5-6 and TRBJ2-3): DAGVTQSPTHLIKTRGQQVTLRCSPKSGHDTVSWYQQALGQGPQFIFQYYEEEERQRGNFPDRFSGHQFPNYSSELNVNALLLGDSALYLCASRQGLAGGRDTQYFGPGTRLTVL.

The DNA of the CDR3 is TGTGCCAGCAGTCCCCCAGGGGATGCAAATCAGCCCCAGCATTTT. Translating gives CASSPPGDANQPQHF. The chain is built from TRBV6-6 and TRBJ1-5; TRBD1 might be the D (6 bases). Between the trimmed V and J ends, which lost 5 bases and 4 bases, there was a span of 15 bases. The CDR3 loop spans 15 amino acids. Germline CDR1 is MNHNY and CDR2 is SVGAGI (reference sequence).

The CDR3 sequence is CASSLEDGMPQHF. In DNA, the CDR3 is TGTGCCAGCAGCTTGGAGGACGGAATGCCCCAGCATTTT. This rearrangement joins TRBV11-1 to TRBJ1-5; D gene ambiguous. V was trimmed by 3 bases and J by 9 bases, leaving 12 bases between them. Germline loops: CDR1 SGHAT, CDR2 FQDESV (reference sequence). CDR3 length: 13 residues.

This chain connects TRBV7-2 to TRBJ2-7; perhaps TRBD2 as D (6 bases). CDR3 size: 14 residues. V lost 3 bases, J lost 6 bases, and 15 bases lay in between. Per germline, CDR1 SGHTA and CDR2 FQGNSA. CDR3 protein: CASSFSGGSLEQYF. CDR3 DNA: TGTGCCAGCAGCTTTAGCGGTGGGAGTCTCGAGCAGTACTTC. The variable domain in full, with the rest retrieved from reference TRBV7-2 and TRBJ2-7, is GAGVSQSPSNKVTEKGKDVELRCDPISGHTALYWYRQSLGQGLEFLIYFQGNSAPDKSGLPSDRFSAERTGGSVSTLTIQRTQQEDSAVYLCASSFSGGSLEQYFGPGTRLTVT.

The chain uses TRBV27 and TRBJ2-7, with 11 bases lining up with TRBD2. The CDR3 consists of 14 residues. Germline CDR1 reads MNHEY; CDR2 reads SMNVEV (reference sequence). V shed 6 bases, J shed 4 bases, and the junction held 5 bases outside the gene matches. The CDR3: CASRGLADIYEQYF. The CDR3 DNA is TGTGCCAGCAGGGGACTAGCGGATATTTACGAGCAGTACTTC.

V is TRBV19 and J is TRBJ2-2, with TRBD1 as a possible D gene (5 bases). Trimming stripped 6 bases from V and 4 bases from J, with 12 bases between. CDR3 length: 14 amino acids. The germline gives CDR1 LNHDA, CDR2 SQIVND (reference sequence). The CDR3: CASSLDSFTGELFF. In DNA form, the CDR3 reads TGTGCCAGTAGCCTCGACAGCTTCACCGGGGAGCTGTTTTTT.

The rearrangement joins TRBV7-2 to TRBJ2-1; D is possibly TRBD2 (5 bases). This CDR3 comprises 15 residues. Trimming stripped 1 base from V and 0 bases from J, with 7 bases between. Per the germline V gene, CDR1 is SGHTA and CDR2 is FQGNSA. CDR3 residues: CASSLEGSSYNEQFF. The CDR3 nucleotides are TGTGCCAGCAGCTTAGAAGGGAGCTCCTACAATGAGCAGTTCTTC. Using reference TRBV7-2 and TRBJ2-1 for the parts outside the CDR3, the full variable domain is GAGVSQSPSNKVTEKGKDVELRCDPISGHTALYWYRQSLGQGLEFLIYFQGNSAPDKSGLPSDRFSAERTGGSVSTLTIQRTQQEDSAVYLCASSLEGSSYNEQFFGPGTRLTVL.

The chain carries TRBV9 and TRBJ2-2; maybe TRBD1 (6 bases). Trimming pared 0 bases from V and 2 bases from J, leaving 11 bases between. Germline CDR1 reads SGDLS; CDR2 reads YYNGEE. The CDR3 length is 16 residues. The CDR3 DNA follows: TGTGCCAGCAGCGTAGTCGACGGGACAAACACCGGGGAGCTGTTTTTT. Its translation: CASSVVDGTNTGELFF.

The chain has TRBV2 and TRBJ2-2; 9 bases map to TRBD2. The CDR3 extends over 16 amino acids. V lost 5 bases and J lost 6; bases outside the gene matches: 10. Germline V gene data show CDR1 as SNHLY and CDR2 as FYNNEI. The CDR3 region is CASSWISGSFPGELFF. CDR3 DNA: TGTGCCAGCAGTTGGATTAGCGGGAGCTTTCCCGGGGAGCTGTTTTTT.

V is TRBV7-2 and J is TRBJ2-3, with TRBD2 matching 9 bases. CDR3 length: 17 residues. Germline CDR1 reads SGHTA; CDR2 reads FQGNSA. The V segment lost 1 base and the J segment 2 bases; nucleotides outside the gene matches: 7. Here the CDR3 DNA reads TGTGCCAGCAGCTTAGTGGCGGGAGGGTCCTTCACAGATACGCAGTATTTT. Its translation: CASSLVAGGSFTDTQYF.

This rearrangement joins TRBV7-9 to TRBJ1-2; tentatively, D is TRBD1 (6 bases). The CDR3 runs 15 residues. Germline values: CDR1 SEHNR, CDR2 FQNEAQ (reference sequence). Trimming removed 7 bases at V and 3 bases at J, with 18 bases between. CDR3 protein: CASTLGVGADYGYTF. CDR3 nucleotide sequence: TGTGCCAGCACCCTCGGGGTGGGGGCCGACTATGGCTACACCTTC. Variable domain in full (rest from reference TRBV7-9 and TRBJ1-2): DTGVSQNPRHKITKRGQNVTFRCDPISEHNRLYWYRQTLGQGPEFLTYFQNEAQLEKSRLLSDRFSAERPKGSFSTLEIQRTEQGDSAMYLCASTLGVGADYGYTFGSGTRLTVV.

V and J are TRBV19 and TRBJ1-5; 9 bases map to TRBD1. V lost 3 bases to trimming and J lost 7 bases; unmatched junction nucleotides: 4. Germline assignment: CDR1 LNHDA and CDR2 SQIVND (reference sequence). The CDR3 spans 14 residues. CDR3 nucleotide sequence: TGTGCCAGTAGTATTGACAGGGGGGCCCAGCCCCAGCATTTT. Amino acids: CASSIDRGAQPQHF.

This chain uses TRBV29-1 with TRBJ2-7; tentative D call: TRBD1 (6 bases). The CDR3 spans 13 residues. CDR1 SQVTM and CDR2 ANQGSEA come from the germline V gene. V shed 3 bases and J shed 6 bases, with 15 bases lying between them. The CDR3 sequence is CSVDLGAPSEQYF. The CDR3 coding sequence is TGCAGCGTTGATCTGGGGGCCCCTAGCGAGCAGTACTTC.

The CDR3 DNA reads as TGTGCCAGCAGCTTTAACAGCGGAGATGAAAAACTGTTTTTT. Translated: CASSFNSGDEKLFF. V gene TRBV5-6 combines with J gene TRBJ1-4; D not resolved. Germline values: CDR1 SGHDT, CDR2 YYEEEE. The CDR3 length is 14 residues. V shed 2 bases and J shed 6 bases, with 11 bases lying between them. Filled out from reference TRBV5-6 and TRBJ1-4, the complete variable domain reads DAGVTQSPTHLIKTRGQQVTLRCSPKSGHDTVSWYQQALGQGPQFIFQYYEEEERQRGNFPDRFSGHQFPNYSSELNVNALLLGDSALYLCASSFNSGDEKLFFGSGTQLSVL.

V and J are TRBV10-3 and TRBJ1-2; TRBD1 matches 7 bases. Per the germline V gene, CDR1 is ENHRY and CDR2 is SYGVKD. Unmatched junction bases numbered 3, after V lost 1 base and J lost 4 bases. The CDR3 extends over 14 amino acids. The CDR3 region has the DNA TGTGCCATCAGTGAGTGGGACAGTCTCTATGGCTACACCTTC. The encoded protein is CAISEWDSLYGYTF.

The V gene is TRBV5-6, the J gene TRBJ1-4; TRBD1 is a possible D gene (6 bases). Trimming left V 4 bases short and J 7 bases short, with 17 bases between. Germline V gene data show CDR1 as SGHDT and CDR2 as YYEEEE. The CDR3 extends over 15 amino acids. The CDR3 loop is CASSARGRGIEKLFF. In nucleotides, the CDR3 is TGTGCCAGCAGCGCCCGAGGGAGGGGGATTGAAAAACTGTTTTTT.

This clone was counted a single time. The CDR3 here is CASSLVTGNTEAFF. The CDR3 region has the DNA TGTGCCAGCAGCTTGGTGACAGGCAACACTGAAGCTTTCTTT. The chain is built from TRBV5-6 and TRBJ1-1; D is possibly TRBD1 (6 bases). This CDR3 comprises 14 residues. The germline V gene encodes CDR1 SGHDT and CDR2 YYEEEE. The V and J ends lost 0 bases and 2 bases respectively, with 8 bases between them. The entire variable domain, with the rest obtained from reference TRBV5-6 and TRBJ1-1, is as follows: DAGVTQSPTHLIKTRGQQVTLRCSPKSGHDTVSWYQQALGQGPQFIFQYYEEEERQRGNFPDRFSGHQFPNYSSELNVNALLLGDSALYLCASSLVTGNTEAFFGQGTRLTVV.

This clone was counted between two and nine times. The CDR3 region is CASSLESTRARYGYTF. The CDR3 region has the DNA TGTGCCAGCAGCTTAGAATCTACCAGGGCGCGTTATGGCTACACCTTC. The rearrangement uses TRBV7-2 and TRBJ1-2; weak D call: TRBD1 (5 bases). The CDR3 is made up of 16 amino acids. The germline V gene encodes CDR1 SGHTA and CDR2 FQGNSA. V shed 1 base and J shed 5 bases, with 17 bases lying between them. The whole variable domain, remainder taken from reference TRBV7-2 and TRBJ1-2, is GAGVSQSPSNKVTEKGKDVELRCDPISGHTALYWYRQSLGQGLEFLIYFQGNSAPDKSGLPSDRFSAERTGGSVSTLTIQRTQQEDSAVYLCASSLESTRARYGYTFGSGTRLTVV.

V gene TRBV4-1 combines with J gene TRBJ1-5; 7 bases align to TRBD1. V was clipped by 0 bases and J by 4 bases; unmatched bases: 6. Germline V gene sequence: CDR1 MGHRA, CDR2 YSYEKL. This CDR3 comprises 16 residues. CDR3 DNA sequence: TGCGCCAGCAGCCAAGATCTAGACAGGGAGAATCAGCCCCAGCATTTT. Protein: CASSQDLDRENQPQHF.

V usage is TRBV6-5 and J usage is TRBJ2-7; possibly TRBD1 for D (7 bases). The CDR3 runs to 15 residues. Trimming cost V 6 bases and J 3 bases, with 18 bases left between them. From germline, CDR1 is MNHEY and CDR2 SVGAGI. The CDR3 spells CASRGQQGRNYEQYF. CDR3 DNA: TGTGCCAGCAGGGGACAACAGGGGAGGAACTACGAGCAGTACTTC.

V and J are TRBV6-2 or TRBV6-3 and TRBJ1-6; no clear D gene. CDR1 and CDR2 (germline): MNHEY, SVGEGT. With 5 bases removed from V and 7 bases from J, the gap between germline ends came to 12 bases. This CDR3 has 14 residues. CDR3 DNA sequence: TGTGCCAGCAGTCGCTCTATTTGGAATTCACCCCTCCACTTT. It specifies CASSRSIWNSPLHF.

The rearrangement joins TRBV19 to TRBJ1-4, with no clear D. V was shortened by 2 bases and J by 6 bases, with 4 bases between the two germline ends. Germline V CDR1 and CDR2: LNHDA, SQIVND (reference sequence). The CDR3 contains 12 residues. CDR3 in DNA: TGTGCCAGTAGTATACGCGATGAAAAACTGTTTTTT. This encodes CASSIRDEKLFF.

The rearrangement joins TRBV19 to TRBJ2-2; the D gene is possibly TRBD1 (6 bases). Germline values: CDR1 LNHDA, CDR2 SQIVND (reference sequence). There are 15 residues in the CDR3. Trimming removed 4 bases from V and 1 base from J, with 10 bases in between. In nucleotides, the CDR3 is TGTGCCAGTAGTACAGGGGTCCTGAACACCGGGGAGCTGTTTTTT. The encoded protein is CASSTGVLNTGELFF. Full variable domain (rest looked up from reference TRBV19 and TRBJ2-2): DGGITQSPKYLFRKEGQNVTLSCEQNLNHDAMYWYRQDPGQGLRLIYYSQIVNDFQKGDIAEGYSVSREKKESFPLTVTSAQKNPTAFYLCASSTGVLNTGELFFGEGSRLTVL.

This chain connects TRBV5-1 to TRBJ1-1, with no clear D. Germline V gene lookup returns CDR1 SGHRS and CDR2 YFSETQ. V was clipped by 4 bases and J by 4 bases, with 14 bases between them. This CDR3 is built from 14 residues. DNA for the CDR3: TGCGCCAGCAGCATAAGCGGAACATTCACTGAAGCTTTCTTT. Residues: CASSISGTFTEAFF. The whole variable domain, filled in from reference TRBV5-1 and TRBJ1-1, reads KAGVTQTPRYLIKTRGQQVTLSCSPISGHRSVSWYQQTPGQGLQFLFEYFSETQRNKGNFPGRFSGRQFSNSRSEMNVSTLELGDSALYLCASSISGTFTEAFFGQGTRLTVV.

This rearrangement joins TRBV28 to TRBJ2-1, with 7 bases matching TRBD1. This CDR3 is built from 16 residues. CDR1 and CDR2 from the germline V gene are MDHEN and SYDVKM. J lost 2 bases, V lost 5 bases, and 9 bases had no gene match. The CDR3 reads CASSTLTGDTYNEQFF. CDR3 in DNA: TGTGCCAGCAGTACCCTAACAGGGGATACCTACAATGAGCAGTTCTTC.

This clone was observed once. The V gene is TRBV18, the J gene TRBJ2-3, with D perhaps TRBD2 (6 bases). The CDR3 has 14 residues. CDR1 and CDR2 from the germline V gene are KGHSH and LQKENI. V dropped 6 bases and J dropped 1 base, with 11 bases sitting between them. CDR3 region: CASSSGGGTDTQYF. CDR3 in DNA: TGTGCCAGCTCCTCCGGGGGAGGCACAGATACGCAGTATTTT.

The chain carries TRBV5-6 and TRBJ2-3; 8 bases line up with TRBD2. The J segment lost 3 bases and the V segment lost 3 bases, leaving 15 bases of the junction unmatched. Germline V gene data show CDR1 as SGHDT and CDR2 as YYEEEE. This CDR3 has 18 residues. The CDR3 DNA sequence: TGTGCCAGCAGCTCAAGCGGGAGCCGGGTTAGAGTAACAGATACGCAGTATTTT. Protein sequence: CASSSSGSRVRVTDTQYF. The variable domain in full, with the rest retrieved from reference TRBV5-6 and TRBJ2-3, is DAGVTQSPTHLIKTRGQQVTLRCSPKSGHDTVSWYQQALGQGPQFIFQYYEEEERQRGNFPDRFSGHQFPNYSSELNVNALLLGDSALYLCASSSSGSRVRVTDTQYFGPGTRLTVL.